The rows below give T cell receptor beta chains drawn from one sample of a study of CD8+ T cells in alopecia areata. Profiled with immunoSEQ multiplex PCR; TCRdb holds only in-frame clones, not every one. The table shows about 110,000 clones, with 50% to 60% occurring only once. The specimen sequenced was NKG2D-low CD8+ T cells sorted from blood. These receptors all come from a human donor with alopecia areata. Both conserved end residues are part of each CDR3. The D gene is left open where the match is weak. Part of the rows lack a size; the others show once, few, many or a class for expanded clones.

V gene: TRBV5-4; D gene: NA; clone size: NA; J gene: TRBJ2-3; CDR3 protein: CASSSGQYTDTQYF; CDR3 DNA: TGTGCCAGCAGCTCCGGACAGTACACAGATACGCAGTATTTT
V gene: TRBV28; D gene: NA; clone size: once; J gene: TRBJ2-7; CDR3 protein: CASSFSDREDQYF; CDR3 DNA: TGTGCCAGCAGTTTCTCCGACAGGGAGGATCAGTACTTC
V gene: TRBV4-1; D gene: TRBD1; clone size: NA; J gene: TRBJ1-4; CDR3 protein: CASSQEGQSNEKLFF; CDR3 DNA: TGCGCCAGCAGCCAAGAGGGACAGAGTAATGAAAAACTGTTTTTT
V gene: TRBV27; D gene: NA; clone size: NA; J gene: TRBJ2-7; CDR3 protein: CASTSGNSYEQYF; CDR3 DNA: TGTGCCAGCACGTCAGGGAATTCCTACGAGCAGTACTTC
V gene: TRBV11-2; D gene: NA; clone size: NA; J gene: TRBJ1-1; CDR3 protein: CASSLVPWGLNTEAFF; CDR3 DNA: TGTGCCAGCAGCTTAGTTCCTTGGGGGCTGAACACTGAAGCTTTCTTT
V gene: TRBV27; D gene: TRBD2; clone size: NA; J gene: TRBJ2-3; CDR3 protein: CASSSIRTSGSSDTQYF; CDR3 DNA: TGTGCCAGCAGTTCCATCCGGACTAGCGGGAGCTCAGATACGCAGTATTTT
V gene: TRBV5-1; D gene: NA; clone size: few; J gene: TRBJ2-7; CDR3 protein: CASSLAGGGLHEQYF; CDR3 DNA: TGCGCCAGCAGCTTGGCCGGAGGGGGGCTCCACGAGCAGTACTTC
V gene: TRBV4-1; D gene: TRBD1; clone size: few; J gene: TRBJ2-2; CDR3 protein: CASSQGPIRGSSNTGELFF; CDR3 DNA: TGCGCCAGCAGCCAAGGTCCCATCAGGGGGTCTTCTAACACCGGGGAGCTGTTTTTT
V gene: TRBV27; D gene: NA; clone size: NA; J gene: TRBJ2-3; CDR3 protein: CASSLTPDGDTQYF; CDR3 DNA: TGTGCCAGCAGTTTGACCCCAGACGGAGATACGCAGTATTTT
V gene: TRBV28; D gene: NA; clone size: NA; J gene: TRBJ2-4; CDR3 protein: CASSLAEIAKNIQYF; CDR3 DNA: TGTGCCAGCAGTTTAGCAGAGATAGCCAAAAACATTCAGTACTTC
V gene: TRBV7-2; D gene: NA; clone size: NA; J gene: TRBJ2-3; CDR3 protein: CASSLWGGSTDTQYF; CDR3 DNA: TGTGCCAGCAGCTTATGGGGCGGGAGCACAGATACGCAGTATTTT
V gene: TRBV19; D gene: TRBD1; clone size: NA; J gene: TRBJ2-7; CDR3 protein: CASSISLTGSPYEQYF; CDR3 DNA: TGTGCCAGTAGTATCTCCCTGACAGGGAGTCCCTACGAGCAGTACTTC
V gene: TRBV23-1; D gene: TRBD2; clone size: few; J gene: TRBJ2-5; CDR3 protein: CASTGGPQETQYF; CDR3 DNA: TGCGCCAGCACGGGGGGTCCCCAAGAGACCCAGTACTTC
V gene: TRBV9; D gene: NA; clone size: NA; J gene: TRBJ2-5; CDR3 protein: CASSVGRETQYF; CDR3 DNA: TGTGCCAGCAGCGTAGGTCGTGAGACCCAGTACTTC
V gene: TRBV14; D gene: TRBD2; clone size: few; J gene: TRBJ2-1; CDR3 protein: CASGGLAGVERPYEQFF; CDR3 DNA: TGTGCCAGCGGAGGACTAGCGGGAGTTGAACGCCCTTATGAGCAGTTCTTC